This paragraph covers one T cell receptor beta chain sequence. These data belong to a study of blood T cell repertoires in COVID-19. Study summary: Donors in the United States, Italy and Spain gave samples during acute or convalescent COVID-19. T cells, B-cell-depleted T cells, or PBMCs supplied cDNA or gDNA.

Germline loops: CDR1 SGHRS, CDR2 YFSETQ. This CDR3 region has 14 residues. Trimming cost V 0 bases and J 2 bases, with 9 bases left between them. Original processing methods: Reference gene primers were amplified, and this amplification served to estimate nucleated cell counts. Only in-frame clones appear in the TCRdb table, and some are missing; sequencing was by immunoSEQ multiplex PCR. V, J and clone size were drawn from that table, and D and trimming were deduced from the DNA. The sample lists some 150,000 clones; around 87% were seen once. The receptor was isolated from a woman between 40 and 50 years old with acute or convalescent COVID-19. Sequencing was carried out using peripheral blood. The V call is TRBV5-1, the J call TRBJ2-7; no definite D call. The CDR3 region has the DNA TGCGCCAGCAGCTTGGCGTACGGAGCCTACGAGCAGTACTTC. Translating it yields CASSLAYGAYEQYF. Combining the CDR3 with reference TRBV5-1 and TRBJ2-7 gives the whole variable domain KAGVTQTPRYLIKTRGQQVTLSCSPISGHRSVSWYQQTPGQGLQFLFEYFSETQRNKGNFPGRFSGRQFSNSRSEMNVSTLELGDSALYLCASSLAYGAYEQYFGPGTRLTVT.